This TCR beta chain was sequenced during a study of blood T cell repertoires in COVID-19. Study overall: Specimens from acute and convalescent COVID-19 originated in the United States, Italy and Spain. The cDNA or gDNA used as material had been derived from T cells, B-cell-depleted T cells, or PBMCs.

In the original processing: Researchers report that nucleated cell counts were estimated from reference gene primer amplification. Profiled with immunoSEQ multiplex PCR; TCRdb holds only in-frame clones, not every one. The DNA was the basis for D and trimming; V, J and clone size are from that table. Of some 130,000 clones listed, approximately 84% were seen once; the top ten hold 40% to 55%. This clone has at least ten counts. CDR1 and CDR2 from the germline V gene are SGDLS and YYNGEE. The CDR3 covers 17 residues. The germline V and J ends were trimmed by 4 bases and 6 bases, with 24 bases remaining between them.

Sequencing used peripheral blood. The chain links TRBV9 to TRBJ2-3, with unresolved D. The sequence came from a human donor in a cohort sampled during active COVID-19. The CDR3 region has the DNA TGTGCCAGCAGCCCCTATATCGCGGTTGGAGTAAGGGATACGCAGTATTTT. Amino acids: CASSPYIAVGVRDTQYF.